These 24 T cell receptor beta chains were all obtained from the same sample, sequenced in a study of response to subunit inactivated influenza vaccine. One entry per CDR3 protein, called by TCRdb with MiXCR from the RT-PCR reads. The sample yields hundreds of thousands of distinct CDR3 sequences, 14% seen once. The input for sequencing was PBMCs from blood, taken less than 15 days before vaccination. The receptors shown here come from a middle-aged man who received an inactivated influenza vaccine.

In its sample, this clonotype was seen many times. This chain connects TRBV28 to TRBJ2-7, with 8 bases matching TRBD1. The J segment lost 1 base and the V segment lost 6 bases, leaving 5 bases of the junction unmatched. The germline gives CDR1 MDHEN, CDR2 SYDVKM. The CDR3 is 14 residues long. Here the CDR3 DNA reads TGTGCCAGCAGATGGGGACAGGCGTCCTACGAGCAGTACTTC. Translated: CASRWGQASYEQYF.

Written as DNA, the CDR3 is TGCGCCAGCAGCTCATCCCCACAAGGTAACACTGAAGCTTTCTTT. Protein product: CASSSSPQGNTEAFF. The J gene is TRBJ1-1, the V gene TRBV5-1; D gene ambiguous. The CDR3 is made up of 15 amino acids. Trimming shortened V by 3 bases and J by 2 bases, and 14 bases separated the two germline ends. CDR1 SGHRS and CDR2 YFSETQ come from the germline V gene.

This sequence joins TRBV5-1 and TRBJ2-5; D could derive from TRBD1 or TRBD2 (5 bases each). The CDR3 covers 14 residues. The germline V gene has CDR1 SGHRS and CDR2 YFSETQ. Trimming shortened V by 4 bases and J by 1 base, and 11 bases separated the two germline ends. This CDR3 reads CASSTGRAQETQYF. The DNA of the CDR3 is TGCGCCAGCAGCACGGGACGGGCCCAAGAGACCCAGTACTTC.

The genes are TRBV10-3 and TRBJ2-5; possible D gene TRBD2, 5 bases. Germline V lookup: CDR1 ENHRY, CDR2 SYGVKD. The CDR3 is 13 residues long. V lost 5 bases and J lost 5, with 12 bases in between. Written as DNA, the CDR3 is TGTGCCATCAGTTCTAACGGGATGGAGACCCAGTACTTC. It codes for CAISSNGMETQYF.

This clonotype was observed a handful of times. CDR3 protein: CASSSDRGDRLEQYF. CDR3 coding DNA: TGCGCCAGCAGCTCGGACAGGGGGGACCGCCTCGAGCAGTACTTC. This rearrangement joins TRBV5-1 to TRBJ2-7; 10 nucleotides agree with TRBD1. This CDR3 has 15 residues. V shed 3 bases, J shed 6 bases, and the junction held 9 bases outside the gene matches. Germline V gives CDR1 SGHRS, CDR2 YFSETQ.

This clonotype was recorded a few times. The chain uses TRBV10-3 and TRBJ2-1, with 10 bases that match TRBD2. The ends lost 6 bases at V and 15 bases at J; junction bases unmatched: 11. This CDR3 is 13 amino acids long. CDR1 and CDR2 from the germline V gene are ENHRY and SYGVKD. For the CDR3, the DNA is TGTGCCATCAGCGGGACTAGCGTCGGAGCATGGTTCTTC. This encodes CAISGTSVGAWFF.

In its sample, this clonotype was seen many times. This chain connects TRBV12-3 or TRBV12-4 to TRBJ1-2; tentatively, D is TRBD1 (6 bases). The V gene lost 0 bases and the J gene lost 13 bases, with 18 bases spanning the gap. There are 14 residues in the CDR3. CDR3 region: CASSLAAGQRWLTF. As DNA, the CDR3 is TGTGCCAGCAGTTTAGCCGCCGGACAGCGCTGGCTCACCTTC.

This clonotype has only a few counts. The chain couples TRBV7-2 to TRBJ2-3; D assignment may be TRBD1 or TRBD2 (5 bases each). The CDR3 length is 16 residues. From germline, CDR1 is SGHTA and CDR2 FQGNSA. Trimming pared 7 bases from V and 4 bases from J, leaving 21 bases between. The chain's CDR3 is CASTPRGAARPDTQYF. The CDR3 DNA reads TGTGCCAGCACCCCACGAGGGGCAGCCCGACCAGATACGCAGTATTTT.

The rearrangement joins TRBV20-1 to TRBJ1-6, with D tentatively TRBD1 (5 bases). This CDR3 is built from 15 residues. In germline, CDR1 is DFQATT, CDR2 SNEGSKA (reference sequence). Trimming took 1 base from V and 8 from J, leaving 15 bases between them. The CDR3 region is CSARGGARVDSPLHF. DNA of the CDR3: TGCAGTGCTAGAGGCGGGGCTAGGGTTGATTCACCCCTCCACTTT.

The chain carries TRBV4-3 and TRBJ2-3, with D perhaps given as TRBD1 or TRBD2 (5 bases each). The V end was cut by 4 bases, the J end by 2 bases, with 19 bases between. The germline V gene encodes CDR1 LGHNA and CDR2 YSLEER. The CDR3 spans 17 residues. The CDR3 spells CASSPRAPGTYTDTQYF. CDR3 bases: TGCGCCAGCAGCCCAAGGGCGCCAGGGACCTACACAGATACGCAGTATTTT.

The chain has TRBV11-2 and TRBJ2-1; D unclear. The CDR3 covers 13 residues. CDR1 SGHAT and CDR2 FQNNGV come from the germline V gene. Trimming removed 2 bases at V and 6 bases at J, with 8 bases between. CDR3 protein: CASSLQASNEQFF. Written as DNA, the CDR3 is TGTGCCAGCAGCTTACAGGCTAGCAATGAGCAGTTCTTC. Variable domain in full (rest from reference TRBV11-2 and TRBJ2-1): EAGVAQSPRYKIIEKRQSVAFWCNPISGHATLYWYQQILGQGPKLLIQFQNNGVVDDSQLPKDRFSAERLKGVDSTLKIQPAKLEDSAVYLCASSLQASNEQFFGPGTRLTVL.

This clonotype was counted ten times or more. V and J are TRBV28 and TRBJ1-1; 12 nucleotides align to TRBD1. The CDR3 is made up of 17 amino acids. CDR1 is MDHEN and CDR2 is SYDVKM in the germline V gene. The J segment lost 4 bases and the V segment lost 2 bases, leaving 8 bases of the junction unmatched. The CDR3 reads CASSLGTGGMWGTEAFF. DNA of the CDR3: TGTGCCAGCAGTTTAGGGACAGGGGGCATGTGGGGCACTGAAGCTTTCTTT.

This clonotype showed up just a few times. This chain joins TRBV5-5 and TRBJ2-1; 9 positions agree with TRBD2. With 5 bases clipped from V and 6 bases from J, the junction kept 9 bases outside the gene matches. CDR1 and CDR2 from the germline V gene are SGHKS and YYEKEE (reference sequence). This CDR3 spans 15 amino acids. Written as DNA, the CDR3 is TGTGCCAGCAGTCCCGTTGCGGGAGGGCCCAATGAGCAGTTCTTC. Its translation is CASSPVAGGPNEQFF.

This chain connects TRBV9 to TRBJ2-1; 10 nucleotides match TRBD2. The trim removed 4 bases at V and 5 bases at J, leaving 15 bases unmatched. The CDR3 is 18 amino acids. CDR1 SGDLS and CDR2 YYNGEE come from the germline V gene. CDR3 sequence (DNA): TGTGCCAGCAGCCCCCCACCACGACTAGCGGGTGATCACAATGAGCAGTTCTTC. It specifies CASSPPPRLAGDHNEQFF.

Many counts were recorded for this clonotype. The chain carries TRBV28 and TRBJ2-3; a possible D gene is TRBD2 (5 bases). In germline, CDR1 is MDHEN, CDR2 SYDVKM. This CDR3 has 14 residues. The V and J ends lost 6 bases and 2 bases respectively, with 12 bases between them. The CDR3 DNA reads as TGTGCCAGCAGCTCCGGAGGAAACACAGATACGCAGTATTTT. Encoded protein: CASSSGGNTDTQYF.

This clonotype has only a few counts. The chain joins TRBV4-3 to TRBJ1-2, with 7 bases lining up with TRBD1. V shed 0 bases and J 5 bases; nucleotides not matched to a gene: 6. Germline V lookup: CDR1 LGHNA, CDR2 YSLEER. The CDR3 runs 15 residues. The DNA of the CDR3 is TGCGCCAGCAGCCAAGATTCCAGGGGGACATATGGCTACACCTTC. Protein sequence: CASSQDSRGTYGYTF.

There are a few counts of this clonotype. CDR3 coding DNA: TGTGCCATCAGTGACCGAGACAGGGGCGGCCCTGAAGCTTTCTTT. Translation: CAISDRDRGGPEAFF. The rearrangement uses TRBV10-3 and TRBJ1-1; 8 nucleotides line up with TRBD1. The CDR3 totals 15 residues. Trimming at V came to 3 bases and at J to 6 bases, leaving 9 bases not matched to a gene. Germline V CDR1 and CDR2: ENHRY, SYGVKD.

V gene TRBV10-1 combines with J gene TRBJ2-4; the match to TRBD1 covers 7 bases. CDR1 WNHNN and CDR2 SYGVQD come from the germline V gene (reference sequence). This CDR3 is built from 16 residues. V shed 4 bases, J shed 1 base, and the junction held 7 bases outside the gene matches. The CDR3 is CASSVGTGEAKNIQYF. In DNA form, the CDR3 reads TGCGCCAGCAGTGTCGGAACAGGGGAGGCCAAAAACATTCAGTACTTC.

In its sample, this clonotype was seen many times. The genes are TRBV20-1 and TRBJ2-1; D call uncertain. Deletions cut 3 bases from V and 4 bases from J, with 7 bases between. This CDR3 is 12 amino acids long. Per the germline V gene, CDR1 is DFQATT and CDR2 is SNEGSKA (reference sequence). The DNA of the CDR3 is TGCAGTGCTAGTATCCATTACAATGAGCAGTTCTTC. This encodes CSASIHYNEQFF.

This clonotype was observed a handful of times. The chain has TRBV4-3 and TRBJ2-1; D perhaps matches TRBD1 (6 bases). This CDR3 has 17 residues. From germline, CDR1 is LGHNA and CDR2 YSLEER. Trimming left V 0 bases short and J 3 bases short, with 15 bases between. CDR3: CASSQDLRDTLYNEQFF. The CDR3 bases are TGCGCCAGCAGCCAAGATCTTAGGGACACTCTCTACAATGAGCAGTTCTTC.

The genes are TRBV18 and TRBJ2-1; D remains unclear. The CDR3 is 14 residues long. Germline loops: CDR1 KGHSH, CDR2 LQKENI. V gave up 0 bases and J gave up 6 bases, with 9 bases separating them. The CDR3 DNA sequence: TGTGCCAGCTCACCACCGACTCGCCCCAATGAGCAGTTCTTC. Encoded protein: CASSPPTRPNEQFF.

This clonotype has more than one count but fewer than ten. The chain uses TRBV5-1 and TRBJ2-3; a possible D gene is TRBD2 (5 bases). This CDR3 region has 15 residues. Germline CDR1 SGHRS, CDR2 YFSETQ. Trimming took off 4 bases at V and 3 bases at J, with 15 bases between the two ends. The CDR3 sequence is CASSRPDRGTDTQYF. CDR3 bases: TGCGCCAGCAGCCGGCCGGACCGAGGGACAGATACGCAGTATTTT.

This clonotype came up many times. The rearrangement joins TRBV5-1 to TRBJ1-5, with 7 positions matching TRBD1. The CDR3 loop spans 14 amino acids. V shed 4 bases, J shed 3 bases, and the junction held 4 bases outside the gene matches. In germline, CDR1 is SGHRS, CDR2 YFSETQ. The CDR3 sequence: CASSLGQDNQPQHF. For the CDR3, the DNA is TGCGCCAGCAGCCTCGGACAGGACAATCAGCCCCAGCATTTT.

This clonotype was counted between two and nine times. The chain uses TRBV5-1 and TRBJ1-4; unclear D gene. With 4 bases removed from V and 3 bases from J, the gap between germline ends came to 10 bases. The length of the CDR3 is 14 residues. Germline CDR1 reads SGHRS; CDR2 reads YFSETQ. CDR3 nucleotides: TGCGCCAGCAGCCTAACGTACTCTAATGAAAAACTGTTTTTT. It specifies CASSLTYSNEKLFF.